Listed here are 32 T cell receptor beta chains from one sample, sequenced in a study of OX40 agonist ivuxolimab in advanced cancers. TCRdb's copy holds only in-frame clones and misses some; the assay was immunoSEQ multiplex PCR. Of 20,000 to 25,000 clones detected, roughly 85% appear once; the ten largest clones hold 40% to 55%. The input for sequencing was CD4+ or CD8+ T cells sorted from blood, taken in a trial of the OX40 agonist ivuxolimab. The receptor source for this set is an adult with an advanced solid tumor such as melanoma, head and neck, liver or kidney cancer.

The V call is TRBV19, the J call TRBJ2-1; a possible D gene is TRBD2 (5 bases). The CDR3 has 14 residues. V was clipped by 6 bases and J by 4 bases, with 13 bases between them. Germline CDR1 and CDR2: LNHDA and SQIVND (reference sequence). DNA for the CDR3: TGTGCCAGTAGAGGGTCGGGAATTTACAATGAGCAGTTCTTC. It codes for CASRGSGIYNEQFF.

J is TRBJ2-5 and V is TRBV9; 10 bases line up with TRBD2. CDR1 SGDLS and CDR2 YYNGEE come from the germline V gene. Trimming removed 0 bases from V and 5 bases from J; junction bases left unmatched: 4. The CDR3 has 15 residues. CDR3 sequence reads: CASSVGVSGRETQYF. In DNA, the CDR3 is TGTGCCAGCAGCGTAGGGGTTAGCGGGAGGGAGACCCAGTACTTC.

The chain recombines TRBV7-8 with TRBJ2-3; 11 positions match TRBD2. Trimming at V came to 3 bases and at J to 2 bases, leaving 4 bases not matched to a gene. The CDR3 runs to 16 residues. CDR1 and CDR2 (germline): SGHVS, FQNEAQ. CDR3 in DNA: TGTGCCAGCAGCTTGATGACTAGCGGGGTCACAGATACGCAGTATTTT. Translating it yields CASSLMTSGVTDTQYF.

This clone was seen only once. This chain connects TRBV27 to TRBJ1-5, with a tentative D call TRBD1 (5 bases). The CDR3 is made up of 15 amino acids. V shed 5 bases and J shed 1 base, with 12 bases lying between them. Germline V CDR1 and CDR2: MNHEY, SMNVEV (reference sequence). The CDR3 DNA sequence: TGTGCCAGCAGTCCCGGGGCCGCAAGCAATCAGCCCCAGCATTTT. It encodes CASSPGAASNQPQHF.

J is TRBJ2-7 and V is TRBV27, with D tentatively TRBD1 or TRBD2 (5 bases each). V was shortened by 2 bases and J by 0 bases, with 8 bases between the two germline ends. Germline loops: CDR1 MNHEY, CDR2 SMNVEV (reference sequence). The CDR3 length is 14 residues. CDR3 loop: CASSLMGTSYEQYF. The CDR3 nucleotides read TGTGCCAGCAGTTTAATGGGGACCTCCTACGAGCAGTACTTC.

This clone was seen just once. The genes are TRBV27 and TRBJ2-7; 7 nucleotides align to TRBD2. This CDR3 has 14 residues. CDR1 MNHEY and CDR2 SMNVEV come from the germline V gene (reference sequence). The V gene end was trimmed by 5 bases and the J gene end by 1 base; junction bases not matched to a gene: 5. The CDR3 reads CASSGAGSSYEQYF. CDR3 sequence (DNA): TGTGCCAGCAGTGGAGCGGGATCGTCCTACGAGCAGTACTTC.

The V and J genes are TRBV4-1 and TRBJ2-3, with a weak D call TRBD2 (5 bases). Germline V gene data show CDR1 as MGHRA and CDR2 as YSYEKL. Trimming pared 0 bases from V and 1 base from J, leaving 8 bases between. This CDR3 region has 15 residues. CDR3 coding DNA: TGCGCCAGCAGCCAAGAACTTAGCGGCACAGATACGCAGTATTTT. This translates into CASSQELSGTDTQYF.

V is TRBV30 and J is TRBJ2-7; D unresolved. Germline assignment: CDR1 GTSNPN and CDR2 SVGIG (reference sequence). CDR3 length: 12 amino acids. Trimming stripped 1 base from V and 5 bases from J, with 9 bases between. The CDR3 bases are TGTGCCTGGAGTGCTTATGTCGACGAGCAGTACTTC. This gives the protein CAWSAYVDEQYF. The full variable domain, rest sourced from reference TRBV30 and TRBJ2-7, is SQTIHQWPATLVQPVGSPLSLECTVEGTSNPNLYWYRQAAGRGLQLLFYSVGIGQISSEVPQNLSASRPQDRQFILSSKKLLLSDSGFYLCAWSAYVDEQYFGPGTRLTVT.

The chain combines TRBV5-5 with TRBJ1-1, with D possibly matching TRBD1 (5 bases). Germline V CDR1 and CDR2: SGHKS, YYEKEE (reference sequence). The CDR3 sequence is 16 residues long. V lost 3 bases to trimming and J lost 0 bases, with 15 bases between them. The CDR3 nucleotides read TGTGCCAGCAGCTCCCGGGACTCCCGCATGAACACTGAAGCTTTCTTT. Translating it yields CASSSRDSRMNTEAFF. The whole variable domain, remainder taken from reference TRBV5-5 and TRBJ1-1, is DAGVTQSPTHLIKTRGQQVTLRCSPISGHKSVSWYQQVLGQGPQFIFQYYEKEERGRGNFPDRFSARQFPNYSSELNVNALLLGDSALYLCASSSRDSRMNTEAFFGQGTRLTVV.

The table lists this clone with a few counts. V is TRBV27 and J is TRBJ2-1; 11 bases are a match to TRBD1. The germline V gene encodes CDR1 MNHEY and CDR2 SMNVEV (reference sequence). The CDR3 has 15 amino acids. Trimming at V came to 6 bases and at J to 2 bases, leaving 3 bases not matched to a gene. Here the CDR3 reads CASSPGQGAYNEQFF. As DNA, the CDR3 is TGTGCCAGCAGCCCGGGACAGGGGGCCTACAATGAGCAGTTCTTC.

The V gene is TRBV28, the J gene TRBJ2-1, with TRBD2 matching 8 bases. This CDR3 is 14 amino acids long. V shed 5 bases and J 4 bases; nucleotides not matched to a gene: 4. Germline lookup yields CDR1 MDHEN and CDR2 SYDVKM. The DNA of the CDR3 is TGTGCCAGCAGTCTCGGACTAGCTTACAATGAGCAGTTCTTC. Its protein product is CASSLGLAYNEQFF.

The genes are TRBV2 and TRBJ1-2; the D gene is possibly TRBD1 (5 bases). The CDR3 contains 13 residues. Germline assignment: CDR1 SNHLY and CDR2 FYNNEI. Trimming pared 3 bases from V and 3 bases from J, leaving 8 bases between. The CDR3 loop is CASSEGTDYGYTF. CDR3 sequence (DNA): TGTGCCAGCAGTGAGGGGACGGACTATGGCTACACCTTC.

The CDR3 DNA reads as TGTGCCAGTTCTCAGGACACTTTTTATAATTCACCCCTCCACTTT. Protein: CASSQDTFYNSPLHF. The chain combines TRBV19 with TRBJ1-6, with D tentatively TRBD1 (5 bases). There are 15 residues in the CDR3. Looked up from germline, CDR1 is LNHDA and CDR2 is SQIVND (reference sequence). With 8 bases removed from V and 4 bases from J, the gap between germline ends came to 15 bases.

The chain uses TRBV6-5 and TRBJ1-2; D ambiguous. The CDR3 consists of 14 residues. Per germline, CDR1 MNHEY and CDR2 SVGAGI. Trimming stripped 5 bases from V and 2 bases from J, with 12 bases between. The DNA for the CDR3 is TGTGCCAGCAGTAACACCGGCCCAAACTATGGCTACACCTTC. Translated, it gives CASSNTGPNYGYTF.

This rearrangement joins TRBV7-3 to TRBJ2-3; D may be TRBD2 (5 bases). In germline, CDR1 is SGHTA, CDR2 FQGTGA. The CDR3 spans 15 residues. The V end lost 4 bases, the J end lost 0 bases, and 11 bases lay between the germline ends. Here the CDR3 reads CASSSGLASTDTQYF. The CDR3 bases are TGTGCCAGCAGCTCCGGACTGGCTAGCACAGATACGCAGTATTTT.

The chain couples TRBV19 to TRBJ2-3; maybe TRBD2 (7 bases). The ends were cut back, 8 bases at V and 3 bases at J, with 12 bases in the middle. There are 13 residues in the CDR3. Germline CDR1 LNHDA, CDR2 SQIVND (reference sequence). The CDR3 region is CASGRGVTDTQYF. Written as DNA, the CDR3 is TGTGCCAGTGGGAGGGGGGTTACAGATACGCAGTATTTT. Supplemented by reference TRBV19 and TRBJ2-3, the full variable domain reads DGGITQSPKYLFRKEGQNVTLSCEQNLNHDAMYWYRQDPGQGLRLIYYSQIVNDFQKGDIAEGYSVSREKKESFPLTVTSAQKNPTAFYLCASGRGVTDTQYFGPGTRLTVL.

V and J are TRBV21-1 and TRBJ2-1; TRBD1 was called by the table and not checked on the DNA. TRBV21-1 is given as a pseudogene. The CDR3 totals 15 residues. The DNA for the CDR3 is TGTGCCAGCAGCACGAACCACAACGGCGGACACGAGCAGTTCTTC. Amino acid sequence: CASSTNHNGGHEQFF.

This clone occurred a few times. The chain carries TRBV7-9 and TRBJ2-3; D is undetermined. Germline V gene data show CDR1 as SEHNR and CDR2 as FQNEAQ (reference sequence). V lost 5 bases to trimming and J lost 0 bases, with 6 bases between them. The CDR3 runs 13 residues. The CDR3 region has the DNA TGTGCCAGCAGCGCCCCTAGCACAGATACGCAGTATTTT. It specifies CASSAPSTDTQYF. The whole variable domain, filled in from reference TRBV7-9 and TRBJ2-3, reads DTGVSQNPRHKITKRGQNVTFRCDPISEHNRLYWYRQTLGQGPEFLTYFQNEAQLEKSRLLSDRFSAERPKGSFSTLEIQRTEQGDSAMYLCASSAPSTDTQYFGPGTRLTVL.

The V gene is TRBV30, the J gene TRBJ1-1; unclear D gene. Per germline, CDR1 GTSNPN and CDR2 SVGIG (reference sequence). This CDR3 contains 11 residues. Trimming took off 1 base at V and 11 bases at J, with 11 bases between the two ends. The CDR3 DNA is TGTGCCTGGAGTGATGAGGTAGTGGCTTTCTTT. This encodes CAWSDEVVAFF.

This clone was detected a few times. The chain has TRBV11-1 and TRBJ1-1; D gene unclear. Trimming pared 5 bases from V and 5 bases from J, leaving 12 bases between. CDR3 length equals 13 residues. Per germline, CDR1 SGHAT and CDR2 FQDESV (reference sequence). CDR3: CASSPAQLTEAFF. CDR3 bases: TGTGCCAGCAGCCCGGCTCAGCTAACTGAAGCTTTCTTT. Full variable domain (missing parts from reference TRBV11-1 and TRBJ1-1): EAEVAQSPRYKITEKSQAVAFWCDPISGHATLYWYRQILGQGPELLVQFQDESVVDDSQLPKDRFSAERLKGVDSTLKIQPAELGDSAMYLCASSPAQLTEAFFGQGTRLTVV.

Only a few counts were recorded for this clone. The chain uses TRBV19 and TRBJ2-2; D unresolved. Germline CDR1 is LNHDA and CDR2 is SQIVND (reference sequence). Between the trimmed V and J ends, which lost 8 bases and 5 bases, there was a span of 6 bases. The CDR3 extends over 11 amino acids. The CDR3 loop reads CASQSTGELFF. The CDR3 nucleotides are TGTGCCAGTCAGTCGACCGGGGAGCTGTTTTTT.

As DNA, the CDR3 is TGTGCCAGCAGGCCGGGACTGCTCTACGAGCAGTACTTC. Translating it yields CASRPGLLYEQYF. The V call is TRBV27, the J call TRBJ2-7, with D perhaps matching TRBD2 (6 bases). The CDR3 is made up of 13 amino acids. Trimming removed 6 bases from V and 3 bases from J, with 12 bases in between. The germline V gene has CDR1 MNHEY and CDR2 SMNVEV (reference sequence).

This chain uses TRBV19 with TRBJ2-1; 11 positions match TRBD2. Germline V gives CDR1 LNHDA, CDR2 SQIVND (reference sequence). The V and J ends lost 9 bases and 3 bases, in that order; junction bases with no gene match: 1. The CDR3 covers 13 residues. The CDR3 here is CASGTSGYNEQFF. CDR3 bases: TGTGCCAGCGGGACTAGCGGCTACAATGAGCAGTTCTTC.

As DNA, the CDR3 is TGCGCCAGCAGCCAAGTTTTAGCGGTGGAGCAAGAGACCCAGTACTTC. Translated, it gives CASSQVLAVEQETQYF. V and J are TRBV4-1 and TRBJ2-5; D is perhaps TRBD2 (6 bases). The germline V gene encodes CDR1 MGHRA and CDR2 YSYEKL. This CDR3 is 16 amino acids long. The V end lost 1 base, the J end lost 2 bases, and 14 bases lay between the germline ends.

This sequence joins TRBV19 and TRBJ1-1; D unresolved. This CDR3 has 13 residues. Germline V gene sequence: CDR1 LNHDA, CDR2 SQIVND (reference sequence). Trimming removed 8 bases at V and 3 bases at J, with 13 bases between. The CDR3 here is CASRLGGYTEAFF. The CDR3 DNA follows: TGTGCCAGTCGCCTTGGAGGGTACACTGAAGCTTTCTTT.

V is TRBV15 and J is TRBJ1-2, with D perhaps TRBD1 (6 bases). This CDR3 contains 14 residues. V lost 0 bases and J 8 bases, leaving 13 bases between the germline ends. Germline CDR1 is LNHNV and CDR2 is YYDKDF (reference sequence). The CDR3 reads CATSRDLTGGGYTF. The CDR3 coding sequence is TGTGCCACCAGCAGAGATTTGACAGGCGGGGGCTACACCTTC.

CDR3 bases: TGTGCCATCGGGGGGCAGGGCGAGAACGGCAATCAGCCCCAGCATTTT. Protein sequence: CAIGGQGENGNQPQHF. The chain uses TRBV14 and TRBJ1-5; possible D gene TRBD1, 6 bases. The germline V gene has CDR1 SGHDN and CDR2 FVKESK. The CDR3 totals 16 residues. V was trimmed by 10 bases and J by 2 bases, leaving 21 bases between them.

V usage is TRBV27 and J usage is TRBJ2-5; D is perhaps TRBD1 or TRBD2 (5 bases each). V was pared by 6 bases and J by 5 bases, with 19 bases between. The CDR3 runs to 15 residues. Per the germline V gene, CDR1 is MNHEY and CDR2 is SMNVEV (reference sequence). CDR3 in DNA: TGTGCCAGCAGGTCGTCGGGACCCAGGTGGGAGACCCAGTACTTC. Translating gives CASRSSGPRWETQYF.

V usage is TRBV27 and J usage is TRBJ2-7, with D possibly matching TRBD1 (6 bases). There are 13 residues in the CDR3. V lost 4 bases and J 3 bases, leaving 10 bases between the germline ends. Germline CDR1 MNHEY, CDR2 SMNVEV (reference sequence). CDR3 nucleotides: TGTGCCAGCAGTTCGTCAGGGGACTACGAGCAGTACTTC. It translates to CASSSSGDYEQYF.

The chain links TRBV28 to TRBJ1-2; TRBD1 agrees at 7 bases. V dropped 8 bases and J dropped 3; count of bases not matched to a gene: 12. There are 15 residues in the CDR3. Germline CDR1 MDHEN, CDR2 SYDVKM. The CDR3 reads CASSSGQANYYGYTF. The CDR3 region has the DNA TGTGCCAGCTCCTCTGGACAGGCGAACTACTATGGCTACACCTTC.

This chain connects TRBV25-1 to TRBJ2-2, with TRBD1 matching 8 bases. V lost 2 bases and J lost 4; bases outside the gene matches: 6. CDR1 MGHDK and CDR2 SYGVNS come from the germline V gene. The CDR3 is 16 residues long. The CDR3 protein is CASSEGTGESTGELFF. CDR3 coding DNA: TGTGCCAGCAGTGAAGGGACAGGAGAGTCCACCGGGGAGCTGTTTTTT.

The genes are TRBV7-8 and TRBJ2-7, with 10 bases identical to TRBD2. J lost 3 bases, V lost 5 bases, and 7 bases had no gene match. Germline V CDR1 and CDR2: SGHVS, FQNEAQ. The CDR3 extends over 15 amino acids. The DNA of the CDR3 is TGTGCCAGCAGCCCCAGCGGGAGGGTTAGCTACGAGCAGTACTTC. Translating gives CASSPSGRVSYEQYF.